The rows below give T cell receptor beta chains drawn from one sample of a study of T-cell memory formation after mild COVID-19. MiXCR, applied by TCRdb to the 5' RACE reads, yields one record per CDR3 protein. The sample includes hundreds of thousands of distinct CDR3 sequences, roughly 15% of them seen just once. The sequenced sample consisted of PBMCs or a T cell subset sorted from them (not recorded which). Source of these receptors: a young man who had mild COVID-19 (a few samples of this study predate the infection). Cell type and time point are not known. The CDR3 runs from the conserved cysteine through the conserved F or W. The D gene is left open where the match is weak. Expanded clones get a size class; other rows say once, few or many, or leave the size out.

d_call,j_call,v_call,clone_size,cdr3_nt,cdr3_aa
.,TRBJ2-5,TRBV6-2/TRBV6-3,.,TGTGCCAGCACCTCTATCCGGGACCTCGGCCAAGGAACCCAGTACTTC,CASTSIRDLGQGTQYF
.,TRBJ1-6,TRBV5-1,.,TGCGCCAGCAGCACGGTCGAGGGGGGATCCTATAATTCACCCCTCCACTTT,CASSTVEGGSYNSPLHF
.,TRBJ2-7,TRBV24-1,.,TGTGCCACCAGTGAGGCAGGCGACACCTACGAGCAGTACTTC,CATSEAGDTYEQYF
.,TRBJ1-2,TRBV18,few,TGTGCCAGCTCACCCACGGACGGAGGTACTATGGGCTACACCTTC,CASSPTDGGTMGYTF
TRBD2,TRBJ2-1,TRBV20-1,.,TGCAGTGCTAGAGATCTTAGCGGGGGTGGATCCTACAATGAGCAGTTCTTC,CSARDLSGGGSYNEQFF
TRBD1,TRBJ1-2,TRBV10-3,.,TGTGCCATCAGTGCACAAGACAGGGGCGAGTACACCTTC,CAISAQDRGEYTF
TRBD1,TRBJ1-5,TRBV6-5,.,TGTGCCAGCAGAGCCGACAGGGACGGTCAGCCCCAGCATTTT,CASRADRDGQPQHF
TRBD1,TRBJ1-2,TRBV7-2,.,TGTGCCAGCAGCCAGTCCGGGACAGAGTATGGCTACACCTTC,CASSQSGTEYGYTF
.,TRBJ2-7,TRBV10-3,.,TGTGCCCATCAGGGGGGGGCAAACTACGAGCAGTACTTC,CAHQGGANYEQYF
.,TRBJ2-1,TRBV5-5,few,TGTGCCAGCAGCTTGGCCAGTAGTATCACTGAGCAGTTCTTC,CASSLASSITEQFF
.,TRBJ1-2,TRBV2,.,TGTGCCAGCAGGAGGGATTACTATGGCTACACCTTC,CASRRDYYGYTF
TRBD2,TRBJ2-1,TRBV5-1,.,TGCGCCAGCAGGGGGGAGGGGTTGAATGAGCAGTTCTTC,CASRGEGLNEQFF
.,TRBJ2-3,TRBV7-2,few,TGTGCCAGCAGCTTAGGGGGGGCAGGCGATGCAGATACGCAGTATTTT,CASSLGGAGDADTQYF
.,TRBJ1-1,TRBV5-1,few,TGCGCCAGCAGGTTGGGGGAGAACACTGAAGCTTTCTTT,CASRLGENTEAFF
.,TRBJ2-3,TRBV4-2,few,TGTGCCAGCAGCCAAGATAGGTCCGGGGATACGCAGTATTTT,CASSQDRSGDTQYF
.,TRBJ2-5,TRBV7-2,.,TGTGCCAGCAGCTCACCAGGTCCCAGGGAGACCCAGTACTTC,CASSSPGPRETQYF
.,TRBJ2-4,TRBV20-1,many,TGCAGTGCCAGGGACGGCGGACGCAACATTCAGTACTTC,CSARDGGRNIQYF
.,TRBJ1-1,TRBV28,few,TGTGCCAGCAGTTTGCGCACTGAAGCTTTCTTT,CASSLRTEAFF
TRBD2,TRBJ2-1,TRBV7-2,few,TGTGCCAGCAGCTTGACACTAGCGAACAATGAGCAGTTCTTC,CASSLTLANNEQFF
.,TRBJ2-7,TRBV18,many,TGTGCCAGCTCACGCGAATCCTACGAGCAGTACTTC,CASSRESYEQYF
.,TRBJ2-2,TRBV9,.,TGTGCCAGCAGCGGACAGACAGGTGGGACCGGGGAGCTGTTTTTT,CASSGQTGGTGELFF
TRBD2,TRBJ2-3,TRBV4-2,many,TGTGCCAGCAGCGGATCAGCGGGGGGGCCAGATACGCAGTATTTT,CASSGSAGGPDTQYF
.,TRBJ1-6,TRBV6-5,few,TGTGCCAGCAGTTACTCGACGGTTTCACCCCTCCACTTT,CASSYSTVSPLHF
.,TRBJ2-5,TRBV18,.,TGTGCCAGCTCACCTTTACAGGGAACTCAAGAGACCCAGTACTTC,CASSPLQGTQETQYF
TRBD1,TRBJ1-1,TRBV18,.,TGTGCCAGCTCACCACGGTCGACAGGGCGCGACATGAACACTGAAGCTTTCTTT,CASSPRSTGRDMNTEAFF
.,TRBJ2-5,TRBV24-1,many,TGTGCCACCAGTGACGGGAGCCAAGAGACCCAGTACTTC,CATSDGSQETQYF
.,TRBJ2-7,TRBV20-1,.,TGCAGTGCTAGAAACCGGTACGAGCAGTACTTC,CSARNRYEQYF
.,TRBJ1-2,TRBV18,.,TGTGCCAGCTCGCCAGGAACGGGGGGAAGCTATGGCTACACCTTC,CASSPGTGGSYGYTF
.,TRBJ2-1,TRBV6-2/TRBV6-3,.,TGTGCCAGCAGTTATCCAGCGTACAATGAGCAGATCTTC,CASSYPAYNEQIF
.,TRBJ2-5,TRBV5-1,.,TGCGCCAGCAGCTTGAAGGGGAGAGTGGACGCAGAGACCCAGTACTTC,CASSLKGRVDAETQYF
.,TRBJ2-1,TRBV5-1,few,TGCGCCAGCAGCCAGAAACAGGGAAAGGGCTACAATGAGCAGTTCTTC,CASSQKQGKGYNEQFF
.,TRBJ1-6,TRBV7-6,few,TGTGCCAGCAGTCCCGGGTCTCAGGCGAAATCACCCCTCCACTTT,CASSPGSQAKSPLHF
.,TRBJ1-4,TRBV7-9,.,TGTGCCAGCGCTCGGGACGGAGAAAAACTGTTTTTT,CASARDGEKLFF
TRBD2,TRBJ2-1,TRBV12-3/TRBV12-4,.,TGTGCCAGCAGTGGGGTTGTAGCGGGACCCTACAATGAGCAGTTCTTC,CASSGVVAGPYNEQFF
.,TRBJ2-3,TRBV7-3,many,TGTGCCAGCAGCCCCCACGGCCCTAGCACAGATACGCAGTATTTT,CASSPHGPSTDTQYF
TRBD1,TRBJ1-1,TRBV6-2/TRBV6-3,few,TGTGCCAGCAGTCCCTCGGACAGGGAAGCTTTCTTT,CASSPSDREAFF
.,TRBJ2-5,TRBV20-1,many,TGCAGTGCTAGCCCAGCGCGAGAGACCCAGTACTTC,CSASPARETQYF
.,TRBJ1-4,TRBV5-1,few,TGCGCCAGCAGCTCGTTCTTGAATGAAAAACTGTTTTTT,CASSSFLNEKLFF
.,TRBJ1-4,TRBV19,few,TGTGCCAGCAAGTACAGGCCTCAGGAAAAACTGTTTTTT,CASKYRPQEKLFF
.,TRBJ2-1,TRBV7-2,few,TGTGCCAGCAGCTCCTTCAGGGAGCAGTTCTTC,CASSSFREQFF